Below, one T cell receptor (beta chain) is given with its context. A single count supports this clone. Its antigen remains unidentified. No base qualities exist here, and no much larger clone lies one base off it. The immunoSEQ Assay was used to sequence TCRbeta CDR3 regions. After extraction, genomic DNA underwent amplification by bias-controlled multiplex PCR, followed by high-throughput sequencing. The source study handled its data this way. To quantify the absolute abundance of each unique TCRbeta CDR3 region, sequences were collapsed and filtered. T cell fraction was estimated by normalizing TCRbeta template counts to usable DNA, with usable DNA measured through amplification of reference genes found in all nucleated cells. Repertoire TCRs were annotated as SARS-CoV-2-specific by exact matching of V gene, CDR3 amino acid sequence and J gene to a known reactive TCR set. The reference SARS-CoV-2 TCR set was obtained from MIRA and was filtered for enrichment in COVID-19-positive ImmuneCODE repertoires, whereby public or cross-reactive TCRs were removed. Drawing on the MIRA antigens, annotated TCRs were analysed further at the level of specific ORF or position within ORF. Breadth was defined as the number of annotated unique rearrangements divided by the total number of unique productive rearrangements, and depth was defined as the summed frequency of the annotated unique rearrangements. Two-sided Wilcoxon rank-sum tests were used to compare TCR breadth between groups. In its TCRdb copy, this immuneACCESS table keeps in-frame sequences only and misses some clones. Where compared with another copy, unresolved V genes explain less than half of these, and the others have no known cause. Clone size and V and J calls were adopted from that table, with D and trimming inferred from the DNA. The sample table contains roughly 700,000 clones; only one count was recorded for about 90% of them. The top ten hold about 1.5% of the sample.

This entry comes from a study of Ad26.COV2.S vaccination and SARS-CoV-2 variants (dated by TCRdb to the early 2020s). With respect to the entire study: Donors in the vaccine arm were drawn from COV1001, a phase I-IIa trial of Ad26.COV2.S in healthy adults that was multicentre, randomized, double-blind and placebo-controlled. Trial participants were randomized into five groups of five, in which low-dose or high-dose Ad26.COV2.S was given once or twice, or placebo was given on both occasions. Ad26.COV2.S was administered intramuscularly at 5 x 10^10 or 1 x 10^11 viral particles, either as a single shot or as two shots given 56 days apart. Sequencing of the TCRbeta repertoire served to evaluate the specificity and breadth of SARS-CoV-2-reactive T cell receptors following Ad26.COV2.S vaccination. Investigators remained blinded to trial group allocation during experiments and outcome assessment. The TCR-sequenced set comprised approximately 32 samples: around 20 Ad26.COV2.S vaccine recipients, 5 placebo recipients and 8 SARS-CoV-2 convalescent individuals. Study-level results and caveats: Vaccine and placebo recipients had comparable non-spike TCR breadth, which fits with the vaccine containing only spike. Spike-specific TCR breadth was higher in Ad26.COV2.S recipients than in placebo recipients (P = 0.0014). The study lacked the statistical power to compare responses across vaccine doses or regimens. It was noted by the authors that total T cell responses may have been underestimated by the TCR breadth and depth analyses. After vaccination, spike-specific CD8+ and CD4+ T cell responses were reported to show substantial breadth.

Trimming accounts for 4 bases at V and 5 bases at J, while the number of junction bases matched to no gene is 9. The germline V gene provides CDR1 SGHTA and CDR2 FQGNSA. From the cysteine up to the phenylalanine, the CDR3 has a length of 15 residues. Only the CDR3 part of the read is kept: 45 bases, read in frame from the first base. Taken with the paper, the label for treatment or condition translates to: some 20 received Ad26.COV2.S at low or high dose, single or two shots; five or six received placebo; per-sample allocation not given. Repertoires of vaccine and placebo recipients were sequenced from samples taken on day 63 after the first injection. Between 29 July and 7 August 2020, Cohort 1b enrolled some 25 adults aged 18-55 years at one site in Boston, USA. Ad26.COV2.S was a replication-incompetent adenovirus type 26 vector that expressed a prefusion-stabilized SARS-CoV-2 spike protein derived from the original Wuhan strain.

This TCR was sampled from a person aged 18-65 years who received the Ad26.COV2.S COVID-19 vaccine or a placebo. The chain links TRBV7-2 with TRBJ2-5; TRBD2 matches 8 bases in the middle. The source material was peripheral blood, sampled in a trial of Ad26.COV2.S vaccine versus placebo. For the CDR3, the sequence is CASSSRARGGETQYF. The sequence in DNA is TGTGCCAGCAGCTCCCGAGCTCGGGGGGGGGAGACCCAGTACTTC.